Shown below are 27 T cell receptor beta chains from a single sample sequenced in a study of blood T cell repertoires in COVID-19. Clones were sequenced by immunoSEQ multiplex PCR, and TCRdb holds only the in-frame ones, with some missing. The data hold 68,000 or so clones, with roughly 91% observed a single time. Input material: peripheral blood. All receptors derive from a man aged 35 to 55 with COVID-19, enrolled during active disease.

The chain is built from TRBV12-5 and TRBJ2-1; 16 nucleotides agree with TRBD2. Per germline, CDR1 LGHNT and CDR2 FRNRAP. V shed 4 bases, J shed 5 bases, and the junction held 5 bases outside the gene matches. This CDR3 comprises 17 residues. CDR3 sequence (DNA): TGTGCTAGTGGTTATACCGGGACTAGCGGGGGGGACAATGAGCAGTTCTTC. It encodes CASGYTGTSGGDNEQFF.

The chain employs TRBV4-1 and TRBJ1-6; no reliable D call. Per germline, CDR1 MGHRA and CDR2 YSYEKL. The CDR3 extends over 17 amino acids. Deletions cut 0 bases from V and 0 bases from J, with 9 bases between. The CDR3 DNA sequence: TGCGCCAGCAGCCAAGATCCCGCGAGCTCCTATAATTCACCCCTCCACTTT. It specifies CASSQDPASSYNSPLHF.

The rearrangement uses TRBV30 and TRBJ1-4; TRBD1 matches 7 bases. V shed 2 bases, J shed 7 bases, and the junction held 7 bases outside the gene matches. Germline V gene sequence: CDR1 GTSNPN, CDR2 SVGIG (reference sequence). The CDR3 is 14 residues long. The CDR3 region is CAWSTYRGGEKLFF. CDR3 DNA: TGTGCCTGGAGTACGTACAGGGGTGGTGAAAAACTGTTTTTT.

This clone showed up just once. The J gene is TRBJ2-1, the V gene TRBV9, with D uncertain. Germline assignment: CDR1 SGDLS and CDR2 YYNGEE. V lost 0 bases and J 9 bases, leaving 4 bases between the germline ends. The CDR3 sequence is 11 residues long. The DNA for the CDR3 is TGTGCCAGCAGCGTAGGAGGTGAGCAGTTCTTC. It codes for CASSVGGEQFF.

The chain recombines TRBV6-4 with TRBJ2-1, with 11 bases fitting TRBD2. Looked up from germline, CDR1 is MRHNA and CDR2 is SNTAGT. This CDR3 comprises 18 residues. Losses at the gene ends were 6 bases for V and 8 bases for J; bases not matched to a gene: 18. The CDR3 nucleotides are TGTGCCAGCAGCCTTAACAGCAGACTAGCGGGGAATCTTGATGAGCAGTTCTTC. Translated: CASSLNSRLAGNLDEQFF.

CDR3 protein: CASSQARGLGTQNYEQYF. The CDR3 nucleotides read TGTGCCAGCAGCCAGGCAAGGGGATTGGGGACACAGAACTACGAGCAGTACTTC. This chain joins TRBV4-2 and TRBJ2-7; D perhaps matches TRBD1 (6 bases). Germline CDR1 and CDR2: LGHNA and YNFKEQ. V dropped 3 bases and J dropped 3 bases, with 24 bases sitting between them. The CDR3 is made up of 18 amino acids.

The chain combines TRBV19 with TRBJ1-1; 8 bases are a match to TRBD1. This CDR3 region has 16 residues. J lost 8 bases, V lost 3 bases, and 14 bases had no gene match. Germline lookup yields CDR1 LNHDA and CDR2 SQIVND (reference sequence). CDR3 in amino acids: CASSMYSGTGDSEAFF. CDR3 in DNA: TGTGCCAGTAGTATGTACTCCGGGACAGGAGATAGCGAAGCTTTCTTT.

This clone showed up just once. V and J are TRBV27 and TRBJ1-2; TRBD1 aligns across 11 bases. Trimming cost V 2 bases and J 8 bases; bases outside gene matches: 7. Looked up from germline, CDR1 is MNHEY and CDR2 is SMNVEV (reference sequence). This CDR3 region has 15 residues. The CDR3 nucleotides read TGTGCCAGCAGTTTAAGGACCGGGACAGGGGGGGGCTACACCTTC. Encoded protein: CASSLRTGTGGGYTF.

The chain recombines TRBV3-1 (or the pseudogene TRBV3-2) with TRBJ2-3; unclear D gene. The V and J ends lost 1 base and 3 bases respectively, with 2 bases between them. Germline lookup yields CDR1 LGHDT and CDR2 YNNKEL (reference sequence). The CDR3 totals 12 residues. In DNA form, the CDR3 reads TGTGCCAGCAGCCAAGTAACAGATACGCAGTATTTT. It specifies CASSQVTDTQYF.

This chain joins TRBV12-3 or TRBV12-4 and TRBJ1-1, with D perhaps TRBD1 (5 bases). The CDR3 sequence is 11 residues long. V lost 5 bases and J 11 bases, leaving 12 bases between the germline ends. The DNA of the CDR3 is TGTGCCAGCAGTAAAGGGGCCGGGGCTTTCTTT. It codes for CASSKGAGAFF.

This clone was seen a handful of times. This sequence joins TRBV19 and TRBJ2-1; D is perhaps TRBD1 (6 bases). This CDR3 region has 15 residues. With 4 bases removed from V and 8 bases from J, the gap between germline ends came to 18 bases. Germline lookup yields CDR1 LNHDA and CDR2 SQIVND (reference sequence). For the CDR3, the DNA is TGTGCCAGTAGTAATCTTGTACAGGGTTACGATGAGCAGTTCTTC. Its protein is CASSNLVQGYDEQFF.

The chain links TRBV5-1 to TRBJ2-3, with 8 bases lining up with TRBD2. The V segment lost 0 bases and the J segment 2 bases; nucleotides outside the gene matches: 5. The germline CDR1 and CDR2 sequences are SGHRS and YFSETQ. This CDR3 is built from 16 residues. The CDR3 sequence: CASSLDGGGNTDTQYF. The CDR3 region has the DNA TGCGCCAGCAGCTTGGACGGCGGGGGGAACACAGATACGCAGTATTTT.

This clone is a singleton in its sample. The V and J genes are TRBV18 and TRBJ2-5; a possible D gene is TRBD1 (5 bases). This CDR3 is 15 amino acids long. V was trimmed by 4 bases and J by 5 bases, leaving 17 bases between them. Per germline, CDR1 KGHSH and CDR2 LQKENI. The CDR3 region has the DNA TGTGCCAGCTCACGGGGCTCTGCGGTGACGGAGACCCAGTACTTC. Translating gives CASSRGSAVTETQYF. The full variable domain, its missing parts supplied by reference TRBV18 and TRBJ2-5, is NAGVMQNPRHLVRRRGQEARLRCSPMKGHSHVYWYRQLPEEGLKFMVYLQKENIIDESGMPKERFSAEFPKEGPSILRIQQVVRGDSAAYFCASSRGSAVTETQYFGPGTRLLVL.

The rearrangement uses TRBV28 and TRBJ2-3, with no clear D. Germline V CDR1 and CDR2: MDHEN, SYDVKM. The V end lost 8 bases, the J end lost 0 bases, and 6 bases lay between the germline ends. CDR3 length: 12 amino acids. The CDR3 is CASVGSTDTQYF. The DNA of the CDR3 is TGTGCCAGCGTGGGCAGCACAGATACGCAGTATTTT. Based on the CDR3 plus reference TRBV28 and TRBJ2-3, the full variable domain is DVKVTQSSRYLVKRTGEKVFLECVQDMDHENMFWYRQDPGLGLRLIYFSYDVKMKEKGDIPEGYSVSREKKERFSLILESASTNQTSMYLCASVGSTDTQYFGPGTRLTVL.

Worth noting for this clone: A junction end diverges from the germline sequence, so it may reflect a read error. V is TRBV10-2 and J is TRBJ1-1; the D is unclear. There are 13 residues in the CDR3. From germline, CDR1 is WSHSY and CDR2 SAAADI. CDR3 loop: CASIETVTTEAFF. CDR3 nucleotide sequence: TGCGCCAGCATTGAGACGGTTACCACTGAAGCTTTCTTT.

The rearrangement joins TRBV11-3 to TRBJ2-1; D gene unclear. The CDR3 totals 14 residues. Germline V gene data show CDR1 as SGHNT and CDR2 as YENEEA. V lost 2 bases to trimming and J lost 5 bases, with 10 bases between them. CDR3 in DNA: TGTGCCAGCAGCTTATCGGGTCAGAACAATGAGCAGTTCTTC. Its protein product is CASSLSGQNNEQFF.

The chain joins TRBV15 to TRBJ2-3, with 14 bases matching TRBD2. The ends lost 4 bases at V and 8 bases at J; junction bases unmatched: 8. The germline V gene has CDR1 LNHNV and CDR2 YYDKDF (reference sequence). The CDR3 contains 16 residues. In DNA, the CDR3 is TGTGCCACCAGCAAGGGGACTAGCGGGGGTCCCGCTACGCAGTATTTT. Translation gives CATSKGTSGGPATQYF.

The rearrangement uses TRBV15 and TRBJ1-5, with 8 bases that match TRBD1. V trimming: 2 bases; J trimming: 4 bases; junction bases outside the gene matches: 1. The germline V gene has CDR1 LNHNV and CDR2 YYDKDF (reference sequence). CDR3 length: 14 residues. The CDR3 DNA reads TGTGCCACCAGCAGAAACAGGGGGAATCAGCCCCAGCATTTT. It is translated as CATSRNRGNQPQHF.

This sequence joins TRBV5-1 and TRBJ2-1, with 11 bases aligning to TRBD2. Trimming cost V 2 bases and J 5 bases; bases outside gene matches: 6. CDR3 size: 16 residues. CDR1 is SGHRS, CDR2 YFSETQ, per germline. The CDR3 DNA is TGCGCCAGCAGCTTTCTAGCGGGGGGAGACAACAATGAGCAGTTCTTC. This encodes CASSFLAGGDNNEQFF.

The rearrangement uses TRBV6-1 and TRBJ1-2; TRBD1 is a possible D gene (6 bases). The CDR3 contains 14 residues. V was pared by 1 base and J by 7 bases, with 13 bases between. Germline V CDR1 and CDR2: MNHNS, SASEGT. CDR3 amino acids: CASSEVSGVSGYTF. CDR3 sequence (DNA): TGTGCCAGCAGTGAAGTGTCAGGGGTGAGTGGCTACACCTTC.

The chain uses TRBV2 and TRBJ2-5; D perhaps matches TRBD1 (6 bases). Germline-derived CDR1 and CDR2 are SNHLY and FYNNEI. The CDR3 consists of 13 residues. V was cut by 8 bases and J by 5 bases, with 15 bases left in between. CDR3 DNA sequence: TGTGCCAGCTGTGCGGACAGTGGGGAGACCCAGTACTTC. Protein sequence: CASCADSGETQYF.

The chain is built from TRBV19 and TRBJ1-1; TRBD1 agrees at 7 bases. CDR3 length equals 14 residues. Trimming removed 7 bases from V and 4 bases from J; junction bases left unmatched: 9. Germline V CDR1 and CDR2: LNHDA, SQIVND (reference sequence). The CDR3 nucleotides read TGTGCCAGTAAACGACAGGGCGGTGGCACTGAAGCTTTCTTT. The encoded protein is CASKRQGGGTEAFF.

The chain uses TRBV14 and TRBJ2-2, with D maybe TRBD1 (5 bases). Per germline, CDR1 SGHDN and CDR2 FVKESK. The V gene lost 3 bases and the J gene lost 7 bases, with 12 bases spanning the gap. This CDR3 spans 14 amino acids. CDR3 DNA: TGTGCCAGCAGCCAGCCCCAGGGCGGCGGGGAGCTGTTTTTT. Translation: CASSQPQGGGELFF.

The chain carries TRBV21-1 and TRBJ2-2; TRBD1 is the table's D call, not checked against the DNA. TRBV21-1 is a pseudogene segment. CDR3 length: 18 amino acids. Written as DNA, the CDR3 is TGTGCCAGCAGCAAAGTACGGGGACAGGCGCTGAACACCGGGGAGCTGTTTTTT. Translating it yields CASSKVRGQALNTGELFF.

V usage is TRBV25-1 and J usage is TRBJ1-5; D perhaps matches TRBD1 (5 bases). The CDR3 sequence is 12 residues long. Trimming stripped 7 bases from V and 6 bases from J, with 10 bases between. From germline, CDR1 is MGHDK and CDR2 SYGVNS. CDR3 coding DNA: TGTGCCAGCACCCAGGGAAGTCAGCCCCAGCATTTT. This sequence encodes CASTQGSQPQHF.

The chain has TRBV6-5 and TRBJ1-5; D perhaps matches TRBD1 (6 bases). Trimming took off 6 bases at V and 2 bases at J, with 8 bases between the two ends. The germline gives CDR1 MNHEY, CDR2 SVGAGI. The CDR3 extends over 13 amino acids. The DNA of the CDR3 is TGTGCCAGCAGCCGACAGGGCAATCAGCCCCAGCATTTT. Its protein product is CASSRQGNQPQHF.

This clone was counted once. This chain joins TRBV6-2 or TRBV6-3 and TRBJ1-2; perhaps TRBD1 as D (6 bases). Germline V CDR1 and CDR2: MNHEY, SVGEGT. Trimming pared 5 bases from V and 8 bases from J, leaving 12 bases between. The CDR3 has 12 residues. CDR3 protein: CASSTQGLGYTF. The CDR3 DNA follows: TGTGCCAGCAGTACCCAGGGGTTGGGCTACACCTTC.